This TCR beta chain was obtained from a study of a mutant IDH1 vaccine in newly diagnosed glioma. Turning to the study itself: Vaccines were first given 4-6 weeks after radiotherapy alone, or with temozolomide cycles. Visits V12 and V13 fell at weeks 35 and 47, respectively.

To note about this clone: Its antigen is not known.

The time point: week 35, safety follow-up. Doses consisted of 300 ug of mutant IDH1 20-mer peptide each, paired with topical imiquimod. Libraries were prepared by immunoSEQ multiplex PCR; TCRdb keeps only in-frame clonotypes and omits some of them. The repertoire consists of 53,000 or so clones, with more than 65% occurring once and the leading ten covering roughly 6.2%. This material consisted of PBMCs, taken from a glioma patient whose treatment included an IDH1 peptide vaccine. The TCR originated in a man in his forties with glioma.

The CDR3 DNA reads TGTGCCAGCAGTGATGTAGGGACGGTTACGCAGTATTTT. As protein: CASSDVGTVTQYF. The chain joins TRBV2 to TRBJ2-3; the D call may be TRBD1 or TRBD2 (5 bases each). Trimming cost V 3 bases and J 8 bases, with 12 bases left between them. The CDR3 is 13 residues long. CDR1 is SNHLY, CDR2 FYNNEI, per germline.